The 23 T cell receptor beta chains reported below all come from one sample, sequenced in a study of cytomegalovirus exposure and HLA in healthy donors. Researchers ran the PCR with 60 Vbeta and 13 Jbeta primers. Some clones are missing from TCRdb's copy, which holds only in-frame ones; the method was immunoSEQ multiplex PCR. This table holds some 100,000 clones, roughly 71% found once. Sequencing was carried out using PBMCs. The receptor source for this set is a woman aged 65 to 85 in good health and CMV-seropositive.

CDR3 in amino acids: CASQFGLADEYEQYF. In DNA form, the CDR3 reads TGTGCCAGTCAATTCGGACTAGCTGATGAGTACGAGCAGTACTTC. The chain is built from TRBV19 and TRBJ2-7; 8 bases are shared with TRBD2. V lost 8 bases, J lost 4 bases, and 13 bases stayed unmatched. There are 15 residues in the CDR3. CDR1 LNHDA and CDR2 SQIVND come from the germline V gene (reference sequence).

The chain uses TRBV21-1 and TRBJ1-3; TRBD1, the table's D call, lacks a check against the DNA. The J call is doubtful: the DNA matches TRBJ2-2 better. TRBV21-1 is a pseudogene. This CDR3 comprises 15 residues. The CDR3 sequence is CASNRDRGSTGELFF. The CDR3 DNA follows: TGTGCCAGCAACCGGGACAGGGGCTCCACCGGGGAGCTGTTTTTT.

CDR3 region: CASSEIAGGFDEQFF. DNA of the CDR3: TGTGCCAGCAGTGAGATAGCGGGGGGGTTTGATGAGCAGTTCTTC. The V call is TRBV2, the J call TRBJ2-1, with TRBD2 matching over 11 bases. V dropped 3 bases and J dropped 8; count of bases not matched to a gene: 6. CDR3 length equals 15 residues. In germline, CDR1 is SNHLY, CDR2 FYNNEI.

V is TRBV5-1 and J is TRBJ1-1; 11 bases are shared with TRBD1. The ends lost 5 bases at V and 4 bases at J; junction bases unmatched: 7. The length of the CDR3 is 15 residues. Germline CDR1 reads SGHRS; CDR2 reads YFSETQ. CDR3 sequence reads: CASREAGTGGTEAFF. In DNA form, the CDR3 reads TGCGCCAGCAGAGAAGCCGGGACAGGGGGCACTGAAGCTTTCTTT. The complete variable domain, with remaining parts taken from reference TRBV5-1 and TRBJ1-1, reads KAGVTQTPRYLIKTRGQQVTLSCSPISGHRSVSWYQQTPGQGLQFLFEYFSETQRNKGNFPGRFSGRQFSNSRSEMNVSTLELGDSALYLCASREAGTGGTEAFFGQGTRLTVV.

CDR3 region: CASRQGGGTDTQYF. CDR3 sequence (DNA): TGCGCCAGCAGACAAGGCGGGGGCACAGATACGCAGTATTTT. The chain couples TRBV5-1 to TRBJ2-3, with D perhaps matching TRBD2 (6 bases). V shed 5 bases and J shed 1 base, with 11 bases lying between them. Germline CDR1 is SGHRS and CDR2 is YFSETQ. There are 14 residues in the CDR3.

This clone has just a few counts. V and J are TRBV6-1 and TRBJ1-6; TRBD1 agrees at 8 bases. CDR1 MNHNS and CDR2 SASEGT come from the germline V gene. The CDR3 has 14 amino acids. V was clipped by 6 bases and J by 6 bases; unmatched bases: 4. The CDR3 loop is CASSWDRTNSPLHF. CDR3 coding DNA: TGTGCCAGCAGCTGGGACAGGACTAATTCACCCCTCCACTTT.

V and J are TRBV5-1 and TRBJ2-6; D not resolved. The CDR3 length is 14 residues. Germline V lookup: CDR1 SGHRS, CDR2 YFSETQ. V lost 6 bases and J 4 bases, leaving 11 bases between the germline ends. CDR3 protein: CASMSTTGANVLTF. The CDR3 DNA is TGCGCCAGCATGAGTACCACCGGGGCCAACGTCCTGACTTTC.

The chain joins TRBV7-9 to TRBJ1-1; TRBD1 agrees at 10 bases. V lost 1 base, J lost 1 base, and 0 bases stayed unmatched. The CDR3 loop spans 15 amino acids. CDR1 SEHNR and CDR2 FQNEAQ come from the germline V gene (reference sequence). This CDR3 reads CASSLGDRGNTEAFF. CDR3 coding DNA: TGTGCCAGCAGCTTAGGGGACAGGGGGAACACTGAAGCTTTCTTT.

The rearrangement joins TRBV18 to TRBJ1-5; D perhaps matches TRBD1 (6 bases). Looked up from germline, CDR1 is KGHSH and CDR2 is LQKENI. CDR3 length: 14 residues. The germline V and J ends were trimmed by 2 bases and 8 bases, with 13 bases remaining between them. The DNA of the CDR3 is TGTGCCAGCTCACCAAAAACAGGGAGGGAGCCCCAGCATTTT. Translation: CASSPKTGREPQHF.

This clone was seen a handful of times. The chain uses TRBV7-8 and TRBJ1-3; D is undetermined. V was clipped by 3 bases and J by 3 bases, with 3 bases between them. The CDR3 runs 12 residues. The V gene's germline CDR1 is SGHVS and CDR2 FQNEAQ. CDR3 coding DNA: TGTGCCAGCAGCTTCATTGGAAACACCATATATTTT. Amino acids: CASSFIGNTIYF.

This clone appeared a single time. V usage is TRBV18 and J usage is TRBJ2-2, with TRBD1 as a possible D gene (6 bases). From germline, CDR1 is KGHSH and CDR2 LQKENI. Trimming shortened V by 0 bases and J by 5 bases, and 13 bases separated the two germline ends. The CDR3 length is 16 residues. CDR3 protein: CASSPPLGASTGELFF. The CDR3 DNA reads as TGTGCCAGCTCACCACCCCTGGGGGCAAGTACCGGGGAGCTGTTTTTT. Full variable domain (missing parts from reference TRBV18 and TRBJ2-2): NAGVMQNPRHLVRRRGQEARLRCSPMKGHSHVYWYRQLPEEGLKFMVYLQKENIIDESGMPKERFSAEFPKEGPSILRIQQVVRGDSAAYFCASSPPLGASTGELFFGEGSRLTVL.

This clone turned up a few times. This chain joins TRBV6-1 and TRBJ1-1; D is undetermined. Deletions cut 5 bases from V and 5 bases from J, with 12 bases between. The germline V gene encodes CDR1 MNHNS and CDR2 SASEGT. CDR3 length: 13 residues. The CDR3 coding sequence is TGTGCCAGCAGTCGCGAGGATGGTACTGAAGCTTTCTTT. Residues: CASSREDGTEAFF.

This clone was seen a handful of times. The rearrangement links TRBV6-1 to TRBJ2-3; D gene uncertain. CDR3 length equals 11 residues. Per the germline V gene, CDR1 is MNHNS and CDR2 is SASEGT. Trimming removed 6 bases at V and 6 bases at J, with 7 bases between. The CDR3 nucleotides read TGTGCCAGCAGGGTGGGCGATACGCAGTATTTT. Amino acids: CASRVGDTQYF.

The chain employs TRBV11-1 and TRBJ2-7; 9 bases fit TRBD1. CDR1 SGHAT and CDR2 FQDESV come from the germline V gene (reference sequence). V lost 6 bases to trimming and J lost 1 base; unmatched junction nucleotides: 7. This CDR3 spans 15 amino acids. CDR3 region: CASRVGQGSSYEQYF. CDR3 bases: TGTGCCAGCAGAGTAGGACAGGGGAGTTCCTACGAGCAGTACTTC.

This clone has more than one count but fewer than ten. V is TRBV7-9 and J is TRBJ2-3, with TRBD2 identical over 12 bases. V was clipped by 1 base and J by 0 bases; unmatched bases: 5. Germline CDR1 reads SEHNR; CDR2 reads FQNEAQ (reference sequence). This CDR3 spans 18 amino acids. Here the CDR3 DNA reads TGTGCCAGCAGCTTAGAGAGACTAGCGGGAGTCAGCACAGATACGCAGTATTTT. This sequence encodes CASSLERLAGVSTDTQYF.

The CDR3 DNA reads as TGTGCCAGCAGTACCCGATCGGGGGGGAACACCGGGGAGCTGTTTTTT. This encodes CASSTRSGGNTGELFF. The V call is TRBV6-6, the J call TRBJ2-2, with TRBD2 matching 7 bases. CDR1 and CDR2 from the germline V gene are MNHNY and SVGAGI (reference sequence). The CDR3 is made up of 16 amino acids. V dropped 5 bases and J dropped 1; count of bases not matched to a gene: 7.

The V call is TRBV5-1, the J call TRBJ1-4; no definite D call. The CDR3 has 15 amino acids. Germline V gene lookup returns CDR1 SGHRS and CDR2 YFSETQ. V gave up 4 bases and J gave up 0 bases, with 10 bases separating them. CDR3 DNA sequence: TGCGCCAGCAGCCCCGGCGGGGCAACTAATGAAAAACTGTTTTTT. Translation: CASSPGGATNEKLFF.

V and J are TRBV7-2 and TRBJ1-2, with D unclear. The CDR3 length is 14 residues. Germline CDR1 is SGHTA and CDR2 is FQGNSA. Trimming took 5 bases from V and 4 from J, leaving 14 bases between them. CDR3 bases: TGTGCCAGCAGCCCAGCGGAACAGAGCTATGGCTACACCTTC. This gives the protein CASSPAEQSYGYTF.

The genes are TRBV5-4 and TRBJ2-1, with TRBD2 matching over 12 bases. The CDR3 runs to 15 residues. Germline loops: CDR1 SGHNT, CDR2 YYREEE (reference sequence). V dropped 4 bases and J dropped 7; count of bases not matched to a gene: 6. In DNA form, the CDR3 reads TGTGCCAGCAGCGTCCGACTAGCGGGGGTTAATGAGCAGTTCTTC. It encodes CASSVRLAGVNEQFF.

The CDR3 DNA is TGTGCCAGTTGTCAGGGGGCCACCATGAACACTGAAGCTTTCTTT. It codes for CASCQGATMNTEAFF. The chain has TRBV19 and TRBJ1-1; 8 nucleotides agree with TRBD1. Germline V gene lookup returns CDR1 LNHDA and CDR2 SQIVND (reference sequence). The CDR3 has 15 residues. With 8 bases clipped from V and 0 bases from J, the junction kept 8 bases outside the gene matches.

The CDR3 loop reads CASSEQGPNTGELFF. As DNA, the CDR3 is TGCGCCAGCAGTGAACAGGGCCCGAACACCGGGGAGCTGTTTTTT. The chain joins TRBV10-2 to TRBJ2-2, with D maybe TRBD1 (6 bases). Germline V lookup: CDR1 WSHSY, CDR2 SAAADI. The CDR3 extends over 15 amino acids. Trimming took off 3 bases at V and 0 bases at J, with 8 bases between the two ends.

The chain links TRBV4-3 to TRBJ2-1, with D maybe TRBD1 (6 bases). The CDR3 totals 16 residues. Per germline, CDR1 LGHNA and CDR2 YSLEER. Trimming took 0 bases from V and 6 from J, leaving 15 bases between them. The CDR3 coding sequence is TGCGCCAGCAGCCAAGAACGGACAGTGCCTACCAATGAGCAGTTCTTC. It encodes CASSQERTVPTNEQFF.

This CDR3 reads CASKATSSYNEQFF. The CDR3 nucleotides are TGTGCCAGCAAAGCGACGAGCTCCTACAATGAGCAGTTCTTC. The chain combines TRBV2 with TRBJ2-1; D is unclear. Trimming removed 7 bases at V and 0 bases at J, with 10 bases between. There are 14 residues in the CDR3. Germline V gene lookup returns CDR1 SNHLY and CDR2 FYNNEI.